Shown below are 29 T cell receptor beta chains from a single sample sequenced in a study of beta chain features in type 1 diabetes (dated by TCRdb to the late 2010s). For these receptors, no antigen is known. Libraries were made using the immunoSEQ multiplex PCR assay. The entire isolated RNA was reverse transcribed using the High Capacity cDNA Reverse Transcription Kit, and thus expressed TCRB transcripts were sequenced. The table comes from immuneACCESS by way of TCRdb, which keeps in-frame sequences with V and J called. Part of the clones is missing from these tables; in studies checked, under half for an unresolved V gene and the rest for unknown reasons. The sample table holds more than 550,000 clones, of which around an eighth were seen once. Of the sample, 0.035% to 0.04% is held by the ten largest clones. Broader findings and caveats from the paper: Type 1 diabetes patients showed a moderate but significant shortening of TCRB CDR3 length in all four CD4+ subsets.

Sequenced material: naive CD4+ T cells from blood. Reading the label with the study, this specimen's cell subset or site is: true naive CD4+ T cells. These receptor sequences come from a man aged 18 to 30 with type 1 diabetes.

V gene TRBV14 combines with J gene TRBJ2-1; 9 bases agree with TRBD1. Germline assignment: CDR1 SGHDN and CDR2 FVKESK. With 5 bases clipped from V and 4 bases from J, the junction kept 6 bases outside the gene matches. CDR3 length equals 15 residues. The CDR3 bases are TGTGCCAGCAGCTTACCCGGGACAGGGTACAATGAGCAGTTCTTC. Its translation: CASSLPGTGYNEQFF.

This clone was detected only a few times. The CDR3 loop reads CASSSETSGSPSEQFF. In DNA, the CDR3 is TGTGCCAGCAGCTCCGAGACTAGCGGGAGCCCCAGTGAGCAGTTCTTC. The chain combines TRBV5-4 with TRBJ2-1; 12 bases match TRBD2. Looked up from germline, CDR1 is SGHNT and CDR2 is YYREEE (reference sequence). The CDR3 covers 16 residues. J was trimmed by 9 bases and V by 3 bases; bases with no gene match: 10.

The rearrangement links TRBV5-1 to TRBJ2-7, with D possibly called TRBD1 or TRBD2 (6 bases each). This CDR3 is built from 15 residues. The V end was cut by 4 bases, the J end by 3 bases, with 17 bases between. Germline V lookup: CDR1 SGHRS, CDR2 YFSETQ. CDR3 in DNA: TGCGCCAGCAGCCCCCAACGGAGGGGGGTCTACGAGCAGTACTTC. Protein sequence: CASSPQRRGVYEQYF.

The V and J genes are TRBV4-1 and TRBJ2-7; tentative D call: TRBD2 (5 bases). The CDR3 has 15 residues. CDR1 and CDR2 (germline): MGHRA, YSYEKL. V dropped 1 base and J dropped 4 bases, with 14 bases sitting between them. In DNA, the CDR3 is TGCGCCAGCAGCCAAGTAGGGAGAAGACAATACGAGCAGTACTTC. The encoded protein is CASSQVGRRQYEQYF.

This sequence joins TRBV11-2 and TRBJ1-1; perhaps TRBD1 as D (6 bases). There are 13 residues in the CDR3. Germline-derived CDR1 and CDR2 are SGHAT and FQNNGV. V was clipped by 6 bases and J by 4 bases, with 12 bases between them. The CDR3 loop is CASSRQGPTEAFF. Written as DNA, the CDR3 is TGTGCCAGCAGTCGTCAGGGGCCCACTGAAGCTTTCTTT.

This clone appeared a few times. J is TRBJ2-7 and V is TRBV29-1; TRBD1 matches at 8 bases. Per germline, CDR1 SQVTM and CDR2 ANQGSEA. The V segment lost 7 bases and the J segment 4 bases; nucleotides outside the gene matches: 6. The CDR3 covers 12 residues. CDR3 region: CSAITGGYEQYF. The CDR3 coding sequence is TGCAGCGCTATAACAGGGGGGTACGAGCAGTACTTC.

The chain combines TRBV7-6 with TRBJ1-1; 10 positions match TRBD1. The CDR3 consists of 15 residues. The germline gives CDR1 SGHVS, CDR2 FNYEAQ. Unmatched junction bases numbered 2, after V lost 0 bases and J lost 4 bases. The CDR3 DNA reads as TGTGCCAGCAGCTTAGCGGGACAGGGGACCACTGAAGCTTTCTTT. It translates to CASSLAGQGTTEAFF.

The CDR3, as DNA: TGCGCCAGCAGTCATAAGACAGGGGGGGAGACCCAGTACTTC. Translation gives CASSHKTGGETQYF. This sequence joins TRBV23-1 and TRBJ2-5, with 9 bases that match TRBD1. TRBV23-1 is an ORF for which the function is uncertain. CDR3 size: 14 residues. With V trimmed by 3 bases and J by 5 bases, 4 bases remained unmatched.

This clone was counted between two and nine times. The sample carries other DNA sequences with the same CDR3. This chain connects TRBV18 to TRBJ2-7; 7 bases map to TRBD1. V shed 3 bases, J shed 5 bases, and the junction held 1 base outside the gene matches. The CDR3 length is 12 residues. Germline V CDR1 and CDR2: KGHSH, LQKENI. The CDR3 loop reads CASSPDRDEQYF. For the CDR3, the DNA is TGTGCCAGCTCACCCGACAGGGACGAGCAGTACTTC. The entire variable domain, with the rest obtained from reference TRBV18 and TRBJ2-7, is as follows: NAGVMQNPRHLVRRRGQEARLRCSPMKGHSHVYWYRQLPEEGLKFMVYLQKENIIDESGMPKERFSAEFPKEGPSILRIQQVVRGDSAAYFCASSPDRDEQYFGPGTRLTVT.

The V call is TRBV7-9, the J call TRBJ1-4; the match to TRBD1 covers 9 bases. CDR3 length equals 14 residues. The ends lost 6 bases at V and 7 bases at J; junction bases unmatched: 6. Germline V CDR1 and CDR2: SEHNR, FQNEAQ (reference sequence). DNA of the CDR3: TGTGCCAGCAGTCACGGACAGGGGACTGAAAAACTGTTTTTT. Protein product: CASSHGQGTEKLFF.

This rearrangement joins TRBV30 to TRBJ2-7; D is perhaps TRBD1 or TRBD2 (5 bases each). Trimming shortened V by 5 bases and J by 6 bases, and 17 bases separated the two germline ends. Germline CDR1 GTSNPN, CDR2 SVGIG (reference sequence). The CDR3 is 13 amino acids. The CDR3 here is CAWGRGGSGEQYF. The CDR3, as DNA: TGTGCCTGGGGGCGTGGGGGAAGTGGCGAGCAGTACTTC.

In this sample, this clone turned up a few times. The chain employs TRBV7-2 and TRBJ2-5; 8 bases are a match to TRBD1. The CDR3 extends over 13 amino acids. Germline CDR1 is SGHTA and CDR2 is FQGNSA. V shed 4 bases, J shed 7 bases, and the junction held 5 bases outside the gene matches. The CDR3 region is CASSSTGDRTQYF. The CDR3 DNA reads TGTGCCAGCAGCTCGACAGGGGACAGGACCCAGTACTTC.

This clone came up a few times. The chain uses TRBV5-1 and TRBJ1-6; possible D gene TRBD1, 6 bases. There are 16 residues in the CDR3. Trimming left V 3 bases short and J 8 bases short, with 18 bases between. The germline gives CDR1 SGHRS, CDR2 YFSETQ. CDR3 in amino acids: CASSWGALGLDSPLHF. The CDR3 coding sequence is TGCGCCAGCAGCTGGGGGGCCCTCGGGCTAGATTCACCCCTCCACTTT.

The gene calls are TRBV7-2 and TRBJ2-1, with 8 bases matching TRBD2. The CDR3 has 16 amino acids. Per the germline V gene, CDR1 is SGHTA and CDR2 is FQGNSA. V shed 0 bases and J 7 bases; nucleotides not matched to a gene: 8. CDR3 residues: CASSLAQGLVGNEQFF. CDR3 nucleotides: TGTGCCAGCAGCTTAGCGCAGGGACTAGTCGGGAATGAGCAGTTCTTC.

The gene calls are TRBV30 and TRBJ2-5; TRBD2 is a possible D gene (5 bases). Germline CDR1 reads GTSNPN; CDR2 reads SVGIG (reference sequence). V was cut by 1 base and J by 5 bases, with 8 bases left in between. This CDR3 contains 12 residues. The CDR3, as DNA: TGTGCCTGGAGTGGTAGCGTGGAGACCCAGTACTTC. Protein: CAWSGSVETQYF.

There are a few counts of this clone. V is TRBV2 and J is TRBJ2-1; TRBD1 agrees at 8 bases. The CDR3 runs 13 residues. V lost 5 bases to trimming and J lost 6 bases; unmatched junction nucleotides: 3. Per germline, CDR1 SNHLY and CDR2 FYNNEI. In nucleotides, the CDR3 is TGTGCCAGCAGTCCCGGGACAGGCAATGAGCAGTTCTTC. Translation gives CASSPGTGNEQFF.

This clone was seen a handful of times. The chain links TRBV7-2 to TRBJ2-1, with 7 bases that match TRBD2. J was trimmed by 6 bases and V by 1 base; bases with no gene match: 3. This CDR3 has 14 amino acids. Germline V gene sequence: CDR1 SGHTA, CDR2 FQGNSA. The CDR3 here is CASSLETSVNEQFF. CDR3 DNA: TGTGCCAGCAGCTTAGAAACTAGCGTCAATGAGCAGTTCTTC.

A few counts support this clone. V usage is TRBV7-9 and J usage is TRBJ2-1; D is possibly TRBD2 (6 bases). Germline assignment: CDR1 SEHNR and CDR2 FQNEAQ (reference sequence). Trimming took off 5 bases at V and 10 bases at J, with 18 bases between the two ends. The CDR3 runs to 14 residues. The CDR3 DNA is TGTGCCAGCAGCGGCAGGACGTCGGGGGTCGAGCAGTTCTTC. It encodes CASSGRTSGVEQFF. Drawing the rest from reference TRBV7-9 and TRBJ2-1, the complete variable domain is DTGVSQNPRHKITKRGQNVTFRCDPISEHNRLYWYRQTLGQGPEFLTYFQNEAQLEKSRLLSDRFSAERPKGSFSTLEIQRTEQGDSAMYLCASSGRTSGVEQFFGPGTRLTVL.

The chain links TRBV5-4 to TRBJ2-3; D is undetermined. The CDR3 sequence is 16 residues long. Trimming pared 4 bases from V and 1 base from J, leaving 16 bases between. The germline V gene encodes CDR1 SGHNT and CDR2 YYREEE (reference sequence). The CDR3 DNA reads as TGTGCCAGCAGCGAGACTCATTTCTCTGGCACAGATACGCAGTATTTT. It specifies CASSETHFSGTDTQYF. The full variable domain, in which reference TRBV5-4 and TRBJ2-3 provide the parts outside the CDR3, is ETGVTQSPTHLIKTRGQQVTLRCSSQSGHNTVSWYQQALGQGPQFIFQYYREEENGRGNFPPRFSGLQFPNYSSELNVNALELDDSALYLCASSETHFSGTDTQYFGPGTRLTVL.

This clone was detected only a few times. The J gene is TRBJ2-7, the V gene TRBV5-1; perhaps TRBD2 as D (5 bases). The CDR3 runs to 14 residues. V shed 6 bases and J shed 2 bases, with 15 bases lying between them. Germline loops: CDR1 SGHRS, CDR2 YFSETQ. DNA for the CDR3: TGCGCCAGCACCAGCAGGACTGACACCTACGAGCAGTACTTC. Amino acid sequence: CASTSRTDTYEQYF.

This chain links TRBV25-1 with TRBJ1-5; D remains ambiguous. This CDR3 contains 15 residues. Germline CDR1 and CDR2: MGHDK and SYGVNS. Deletions cut 3 bases from V and 4 bases from J, with 13 bases between. The CDR3 is CASSDRKAVNQPQHF. Written as DNA, the CDR3 is TGTGCCAGCAGTGACAGGAAGGCTGTGAATCAGCCCCAGCATTTT.

V usage is TRBV18 and J usage is TRBJ1-2; the D is unclear. The V gene lost 3 bases and the J gene lost 0 bases, with 11 bases spanning the gap. The germline CDR1 and CDR2 sequences are KGHSH and LQKENI. The CDR3 runs to 15 residues. The DNA of the CDR3 is TGTGCCAGCTCACCCCCAATCGGGACTAACTATGGCTACACCTTC. Its translation is CASSPPIGTNYGYTF.

Comment on this clone: Possible read error: a much larger clone is one base away. The same CDR3 also results from other DNA sequences found in this sample. The V call is TRBV28, the J call TRBJ2-7; D gene unclear. V was pared by 3 bases and J by 4 bases, with 4 bases between. Germline CDR1 is MDHEN and CDR2 is SYDVKM. The CDR3 length is 11 residues. The CDR3: CASSLRYEQYF. The CDR3 DNA is TGTGCCAGCAGTTTGAGATACGAGCAGTACTTC.

This clone has a handful of counts. The chain links TRBV11-2 to TRBJ2-1; 9 nucleotides align to TRBD2. Germline V gene sequence: CDR1 SGHAT, CDR2 FQNNGV. The CDR3 has 15 residues. The ends lost 5 bases at V and 2 bases at J; junction bases unmatched: 4. The CDR3 here is CASSQTSGAYNEQFF. The CDR3 bases are TGTGCCAGCAGCCAGACTAGCGGAGCCTACAATGAGCAGTTCTTC.

This clone was counted a few times. This chain links TRBV30 with TRBJ2-7; D is ambiguous. Germline lookup yields CDR1 GTSNPN and CDR2 SVGIG (reference sequence). Trimming shortened V by 5 bases and J by 2 bases, and 10 bases separated the two germline ends. The CDR3 spans 12 residues. The CDR3 protein is CAWAKGPYEQYF. The CDR3 DNA reads TGTGCCTGGGCTAAAGGACCCTACGAGCAGTACTTC.

Only a few counts were recorded for this clone. The V and J genes are TRBV9 and TRBJ1-5; D not certain. The V end was cut by 3 bases, the J end by 1 base, with 14 bases between. Germline-derived CDR1 and CDR2 are SGDLS and YYNGEE. CDR3 size: 16 residues. CDR3 sequence reads: CASSAGSSLSNQPQHF. The CDR3 coding sequence is TGTGCCAGCAGCGCTGGGAGCAGCTTAAGCAATCAGCCCCAGCATTTT.

This clone was seen a few times. Written as DNA, the CDR3 is TGCGCCAGCAGCTTGGAACAGACGAACACTGAAGCTTTCTTT. This encodes CASSLEQTNTEAFF. The chain has TRBV5-1 and TRBJ1-1; D gene uncertain. This CDR3 is 14 amino acids long. Germline CDR1 and CDR2: SGHRS and YFSETQ. Trimming stripped 0 bases from V and 1 base from J, with 7 bases between. The full variable domain, in which reference TRBV5-1 and TRBJ1-1 provide the parts outside the CDR3, is KAGVTQTPRYLIKTRGQQVTLSCSPISGHRSVSWYQQTPGQGLQFLFEYFSETQRNKGNFPGRFSGRQFSNSRSEMNVSTLELGDSALYLCASSLEQTNTEAFFGQGTRLTVV.

With regard to this clone: An end of the junction does not agree with germline; a read error may underlie this. In the same sample, other DNA sequences code for this CDR3. This rearrangement joins TRBV29-1 to TRBJ1-3; D is ambiguous. Germline V CDR1 and CDR2: SQVTM, ANQGSEA. The CDR3 length is 13 residues. The CDR3 DNA reads as TGCAGCGTTGTTAACCGTCCTGGAAACACTATATATTTT. Its translation: CSVVNRPGNTIYF.

As to this clone: The sample contains more than one DNA sequence encoding this CDR3. V usage is TRBV30 and J usage is TRBJ2-3; tentative D call: TRBD2 (5 bases). The CDR3 covers 14 residues. CDR1 GTSNPN and CDR2 SVGIG come from the germline V gene (reference sequence). Trimming shortened V by 0 bases and J by 0 bases, and 7 bases separated the two germline ends. This CDR3 is CAWSVAGSTDTQYF. Here the CDR3 DNA reads TGTGCCTGGAGTGTTGCGGGTAGCACAGATACGCAGTATTTT. Together with reference TRBV30 and TRBJ2-3, the CDR3 gives the full variable domain: SQTIHQWPATLVQPVGSPLSLECTVEGTSNPNLYWYRQAAGRGLQLLFYSVGIGQISSEVPQNLSASRPQDRQFILSSKKLLLSDSGFYLCAWSVAGSTDTQYFGPGTRLTVL.